The 21 T cell receptor beta chains reported below all come from one sample, sequenced in a study of T cell repertoires in cytomegalovirus infection. One entry per CDR3 protein, called by TCRdb with MiXCR from the reads. The table includes around 140,000 distinct CDR3 sequences, about 6.5% detected once. Sample: PBMCs. The receptors derive from a human donor in good health (CMV status not recorded). Some clones in this sample may be carry-over from other donors' samples.

This clonotype was recorded at least ten times. The chain couples TRBV20-1 to TRBJ2-5; D gene unclear. Trimming left V 2 bases short and J 1 base short, with 8 bases between. CDR1 is DFQATT, CDR2 SNEGSKA, per germline (reference sequence). The CDR3 runs to 13 residues. The CDR3 DNA reads as TGCAGTGCTAGACAGGACCCCCAAGAGACCCAGTACTTC. It yields the protein CSARQDPQETQYF.

The J gene is TRBJ2-7, the V gene TRBV20-1; TRBD1 matches 7 bases. With V trimmed by 1 base and J by 6 bases, 3 bases remained unmatched. Germline CDR1 reads DFQATT; CDR2 reads SNEGSKA (reference sequence). The CDR3 is 12 amino acids. The chain's CDR3 is CSARATGVEQYF. The CDR3 DNA is TGCAGTGCTAGAGCTACAGGGGTCGAGCAGTACTTC.

The chain carries TRBV15 and TRBJ2-4, with D possibly TRBD2 on 5 matching bases. CDR3 length: 15 amino acids. CDR1 and CDR2 from the germline V gene are LNHNV and YYDKDF (reference sequence). Trimming shortened V by 3 bases and J by 7 bases, and 16 bases separated the two germline ends. The CDR3 nucleotides are TGTGCCACCAGCAGTTCAACGGGCGGGTGGAACATTCAGTACTTC. Translation: CATSSSTGGWNIQYF.

This clonotype has a count of ten or more. The V and J genes are TRBV7-2 and TRBJ1-5, with D tentatively TRBD1 (6 bases). Germline lookup yields CDR1 SGHTA and CDR2 FQGNSA. The CDR3 is 14 residues long. V was cut by 5 bases and J by 3 bases, with 11 bases left in between. CDR3 residues: CASSPGQPNQPQHF. DNA of the CDR3: TGTGCCAGCAGCCCAGGACAGCCCAATCAGCCCCAGCATTTT.

This clonotype appeared many times. This chain links TRBV7-2 with TRBJ2-3; D gene uncertain. Deletions cut 5 bases from V and 2 bases from J, with 5 bases between. Germline lookup yields CDR1 SGHTA and CDR2 FQGNSA. The CDR3 has 12 amino acids. The CDR3 DNA reads TGTGCCAGCAGCCCCGTCACAGATACGCAGTATTTT. Amino acids: CASSPVTDTQYF.

This clonotype has a count of ten or more. This chain joins TRBV28 and TRBJ1-6; D gene unclear. Trimming removed 7 bases from V and 2 bases from J, with 15 bases in between. Germline values: CDR1 MDHEN, CDR2 SYDVKM. There are 16 residues in the CDR3. The DNA of the CDR3 is TGTGCCAGCAATGGGCCCCCGCTCCCCTATAATTCACCCCTCCACTTT. This sequence encodes CASNGPPLPYNSPLHF.

The table lists this clonotype with many counts. The chain has TRBV7-9 and TRBJ2-1; 7 bases line up with TRBD2. The CDR3 consists of 19 residues. Germline lookup yields CDR1 SEHNR and CDR2 FQNEAQ (reference sequence). Trimming removed 4 bases from V and 0 bases from J; junction bases left unmatched: 15. The CDR3 sequence is CASSSTDRTSPSSYNEQFF. The CDR3 DNA is TGTGCCAGCAGCTCAACCGACCGGACTAGTCCGAGCTCCTACAATGAGCAGTTCTTC.

This clonotype was seen ten or more times. V gene TRBV7-8 combines with J gene TRBJ2-1, with 8 bases fitting TRBD1. V lost 6 bases and J lost 3; bases outside the gene matches: 7. CDR1 and CDR2 (germline): SGHVS, FQNEAQ. The CDR3 has 15 amino acids. CDR3 bases: TGTGCCAGCAGTATCCAGGGGGCAGACTACAATGAGCAGTTCTTC. It specifies CASSIQGADYNEQFF.

This clonotype showed up many times. For the CDR3, the DNA is TGTGCCAGCAGCCTCACCTACGAGCAGTACTTC. It encodes CASSLTYEQYF. The gene calls are TRBV7-2 and TRBJ2-7; unclear D gene. The V gene lost 5 bases and the J gene lost 2 bases, with 4 bases spanning the gap. There are 11 residues in the CDR3. The V gene's germline CDR1 is SGHTA and CDR2 FQGNSA.

This clonotype was detected many times. The chain uses TRBV7-2 and TRBJ2-3; perhaps TRBD1 as D (6 bases). V gave up 5 bases and J gave up 1 base, with 16 bases separating them. The V gene's germline CDR1 is SGHTA and CDR2 FQGNSA. The CDR3 runs 16 residues. The CDR3 loop reads CASSQRQVAGTDTQYF. CDR3 DNA sequence: TGTGCCAGCAGCCAACGACAGGTTGCTGGCACAGATACGCAGTATTTT.

The J gene is TRBJ2-5, the V gene TRBV12-3 or TRBV12-4, with D tentatively TRBD1 or TRBD2 (6 bases each). V lost 5 bases to trimming and J lost 4 bases, with 17 bases between them. The CDR3 has 15 amino acids. The CDR3: CASSRGTPGVETQYF. As DNA, the CDR3 is TGTGCCAGCAGTAGGGGGACTCCTGGCGTAGAGACCCAGTACTTC.

V gene TRBV7-9 combines with J gene TRBJ2-7; 7 positions agree with TRBD1. Trimming removed 5 bases from V and 5 bases from J; junction bases left unmatched: 9. Germline loops: CDR1 SEHNR, CDR2 FQNEAQ (reference sequence). CDR3 length equals 14 residues. Written as DNA, the CDR3 is TGTGCCAGCAGCGTCCGGGACAGTACCAACGAGCAGTACTTC. Translating it yields CASSVRDSTNEQYF.

This clonotype was counted a few times. This chain links TRBV5-1 with TRBJ1-4; D perhaps matches TRBD1 (5 bases). V was trimmed by 0 bases and J by 8 bases, leaving 17 bases between them. Germline V gene lookup returns CDR1 SGHRS and CDR2 YFSETQ. The CDR3 is made up of 16 amino acids. In DNA form, the CDR3 reads TGCGCCAGCAGCTTGGCCCTCGGGGCGCGAGGGGAAAAACTGTTTTTT. Its protein is CASSLALGARGEKLFF.

This clonotype has a count of ten or more. This sequence joins TRBV11-2 and TRBJ2-3, with no clear D. Trimming pared 0 bases from V and 3 bases from J, leaving 7 bases between. CDR3 length: 14 residues. From germline, CDR1 is SGHAT and CDR2 FQNNGV. The CDR3 coding sequence is TGTGCCAGCAGCTTAGAGCGGCTTACAGATACGCAGTATTTT. Its protein is CASSLERLTDTQYF.

This clonotype was seen at least ten times. The chain has TRBV7-2 and TRBJ2-4; weak D call: TRBD2 (5 bases). The CDR3 length is 13 residues. With 5 bases removed from V and 9 bases from J, the gap between germline ends came to 14 bases. Germline assignment: CDR1 SGHTA and CDR2 FQGNSA. The CDR3 region has the DNA TGTGCCAGCAGCCCCAGCAGCGGTTTCATTCAGTACTTC. Translated, it gives CASSPSSGFIQYF.

The CDR3 loop is CASSSPLRYGEQETQYF. CDR3 DNA: TGTGCCAGCAGCTCGCCTTTACGCTACGGAGAACAAGAGACCCAGTACTTC. The chain has TRBV7-9 and TRBJ2-5, with D unclear. CDR1 and CDR2 from the germline V gene are SEHNR and FQNEAQ (reference sequence). The V and J ends lost 4 bases and 2 bases respectively, with 20 bases between them. This CDR3 has 17 residues. Filled out from reference TRBV7-9 and TRBJ2-5, the complete variable domain reads DTGVSQNPRHKITKRGQNVTFRCDPISEHNRLYWYRQTLGQGPEFLTYFQNEAQLEKSRLLSDRFSAERPKGSFSTLEIQRTEQGDSAMYLCASSSPLRYGEQETQYFGPGTRLLVL.

This clonotype was observed a handful of times. The chain is built from TRBV5-7 and TRBJ2-1; 8 bases match TRBD1. TRBV5-7 is an ORF, and what it does is uncertain. Losses at the gene ends were 1 base for V and 6 bases for J; bases not matched to a gene: 21. The CDR3 has 20 residues. The CDR3: CASSLLPSNPDRGLPNEQFF. The CDR3 DNA is TGTGCCAGCAGCTTGCTCCCATCCAACCCCGACAGGGGCCTTCCCAATGAGCAGTTCTTC.

With respect to this clonotype: The junction and the germline gene differ at one end; a read error may be behind it. The chain is built from TRBV2 and TRBJ2-6; D is uncertain. The CDR3 is 14 residues long. Germline V CDR1 and CDR2: SNHLY, FYNNEI. The CDR3 sequence: CTSSWGSGANVLTF. CDR3 DNA sequence: TGTACCAGTTCGTGGGGCTCTGGGGCCAACGTCCTGACTTTC.

This chain joins TRBV7-2 and TRBJ1-1; D is possibly TRBD1 (5 bases). CDR3 length: 13 amino acids. V was clipped by 5 bases and J by 7 bases, with 14 bases between them. The germline gives CDR1 SGHTA, CDR2 FQGNSA. The CDR3 protein is CASSHKPGVEAFF. The CDR3 DNA follows: TGTGCCAGCAGCCACAAGCCGGGGGTTGAAGCTTTCTTT.

The rearrangement joins TRBV29-1 to TRBJ2-6; 8 nucleotides line up with TRBD1. With 6 bases clipped from V and 0 bases from J, the junction kept 7 bases outside the gene matches. This CDR3 has 16 amino acids. Germline loops: CDR1 SQVTM, CDR2 ANQGSEA. Here the CDR3 reads CSVTGTGPSGANVLTF. The CDR3, as DNA: TGCAGCGTAACCGGGACAGGTCCCTCTGGGGCCAACGTCCTGACTTTC.

J is TRBJ1-6 and V is TRBV12-3 or TRBV12-4, with 7 bases that match TRBD1. Losses at the gene ends were 5 bases for V and 9 bases for J; bases not matched to a gene: 13. The CDR3 consists of 16 residues. CDR3 nucleotide sequence: TGTGCCAGCAGTCAGCGCGCCGGGACAGCGTCTTCACCCCTCCACTTT. It specifies CASSQRAGTASSPLHF.